The present entry profiles one T cell receptor beta chain with its context. Its antigen is not identified. After removal of 8 bases from V and 4 bases from J, the junction contained 7 bases not matched to a gene. Germline lookup yields CDR1 SEHNR and CDR2 FQNEAQ (reference sequence). The CDR3 contains 14 residues. A marrow graft followed busulfan-fludarabine conditioning, with cyclophosphamide on days +3 and +4. The data were obtained in a study of T cells after posttransplantation cyclophosphamide. General study points: Recipient CMV seropositivity and CMV reactivation strongly tracked TRB clonality. Donor CD8+ memory clones often dominated recipient blood repertoires at later times. Blood and skin or GI T cell repertoires showed limited TRB overlap.

Libraries were prepared by immunoSEQ multiplex PCR; TCRdb keeps only in-frame clonotypes and omits some of them. The profile covers 8,500 to 13,000 clones, with roughly 86% appearing a single time and less than 35% taken by the ten largest. The clonotype was recovered from a male patient in his thirties who received an allogeneic stem cell transplant from a related donor, was CMV-positive, and had acute GVHD only. Part of the T cells may come from the graft donor. This chain links TRBV7-9 with TRBJ2-5; 10 bases align to TRBD2. The sequencing here drew on CD4+ T cells sorted from PBMCs, taken after allogeneic stem cell transplant with posttransplant cyclophosphamide. CDR3 bases: TGTGCCAGCGGTTCTAGCGGGGGTGGAGAGACCCAGTACTTC. Amino acids: CASGSSGGGETQYF.